These 21 T cell receptor beta chains were all obtained from the same sample, sequenced in a study of T cells in women clearing cervical HPV infection. Sequencing was performed with immunoSEQ multiplex PCR; in TCRdb, only in-frame clones are kept and a portion is missing. The listing records more than 10,000 clones. The source material was blood buffy coat. These receptors all stem from a woman aged 18-70 years with a cervical HPV16 infection that either progressed to CIN3+ or cleared (not recorded which).

The CDR3 DNA, read in part, is TGCGCCAGCAAGGGCACGGGTCCGGACATGAACACTGAA. Its protein is CASKGTGPDMNTE. The full CDR3 protein reads CASKGTGPDMNTEAFF. The rearrangement links TRBV10-1 to TRBJ1-1, with D possibly matching TRBD1 (5 bases). The sequence runs out 3 residues before the end of the CDR3; the remainder is reconstructed from the germline J gene. With 7 bases removed from V and 0 bases from J, the gap between germline ends came to 18 bases. CDR1 and CDR2 from the germline V gene are WNHNN and SYGVQD (reference sequence). The CDR3 has 16 residues.

Comments on this clone: The read ends 3 residues shy of where the CDR3 ends; the end is completed using the germline J gene. The rearrangement joins TRBV18 to TRBJ1-5, with TRBD1 matching 12 bases. The J segment lost 7 bases and the V segment lost 3 bases, leaving 7 bases of the junction unmatched. In germline, CDR1 is KGHSH, CDR2 LQKENI. The CDR3 sequence is 16 residues long. The part of the CDR3 DNA that was read is TGTGCCAGCTCACCCGGGGACAGGGGGCTTCGACAGCCC. It encodes CASSPGDRGLRQP. The whole CDR3 protein is CASSPGDRGLRQPQHF. The variable domain in full, completed from reference TRBV18 and TRBJ1-5, reads NAGVMQNPRHLVRRRGQEARLRCSPMKGHSHVYWYRQLPEEGLKFMVYLQKENIIDESGMPKERFSAEFPKEGPSILRIQQVVRGDSAAYFCASSPGDRGLRQPQHFGDGTRLSIL.

Remarks on this clone: The read terminates 3 residues before the CDR3 end, so the remaining end is supplied by the germline J gene. The chain is built from TRBV19 and TRBJ1-4; D is unclear. V dropped 7 bases and J dropped 5 bases, with 14 bases sitting between them. This CDR3 comprises 14 residues. Germline-derived CDR1 and CDR2 are LNHDA and SQIVND (reference sequence). The DNA read from the CDR3 is TGTGCCAGTACAGTTTCGAACGGGAATGAAAAA. Its protein product is CASTVSNGNEK. The CDR3 as a whole reads CASTVSNGNEKLFF.

Details on this clone: The CDR3 end is not reached by the read, which stops 3 residues before it; the germline J gene fills it in. The chain uses TRBV19 and TRBJ1-3; maybe TRBD1 (6 bases). The length of the CDR3 is 16 residues. The ends were cut back, 5 bases at V and 1 base at J, with 15 bases in the middle. CDR1 LNHDA and CDR2 SQIVND come from the germline V gene (reference sequence). The CDR3 reads CASSAGQWNSGNTIYF. CDR3 bases read: TGTGCCAGTAGTGCAGGACAGTGGAATTCTGGAAACACC.

A remark on this clone: The read is 3 residues too short to cover the CDR3 end, so that end is filled in from the germline J gene. V usage is TRBV5-1 and J usage is TRBJ2-3, with TRBD2 matching over 9 bases. The CDR3 totals 16 residues. Germline-derived CDR1 and CDR2 are SGHRS and YFSETQ. The V and J ends lost 1 base and 2 bases, in that order; junction bases with no gene match: 5. The part of the CDR3 DNA that was read is TGCGCCAGCAGCTTGCTGGGCGGGGGGGTCACAGATACG. Amino acids: CASSLLGGGVTDT. The whole CDR3 reads CASSLLGGGVTDTQYF.

To note about this clone: The CDR3 is cut off 3 residues early in the read; its end comes from the germline J gene. The chain joins TRBV2 to TRBJ2-2; D gene ambiguous. Per germline, CDR1 SNHLY and CDR2 FYNNEI. The V and J ends lost 4 bases and 4 bases respectively, with 10 bases between them. The length of the CDR3 is 14 residues. The CDR3 DNA, read in part, is TGTGCCAGCAGTGGGGCAAGGGTCACCGGGGAG. Translating gives CASSGARVTGE. The full CDR3 protein is CASSGARVTGELFF.

Remarks on this clone: The read halts 3 residues ahead of the CDR3 end, with the missing end drawn from the germline J gene. The chain combines TRBV7-9 with TRBJ2-7; the match to TRBD1 covers 9 bases. V lost 7 bases, J lost 2 bases, and 3 bases stayed unmatched. The CDR3 totals 13 residues. Germline CDR1 reads SEHNR; CDR2 reads FQNEAQ (reference sequence). Incomplete CDR3 DNA: TGTGCCAGCACCAGACAGGGGGCCTACGAG. This gives the protein CASTRQGAYE. The whole CDR3 region reads CASTRQGAYEQYF. Drawing the rest from reference TRBV7-9 and TRBJ2-7, the complete variable domain is DTGVSQNPRHKITKRGQNVTFRCDPISEHNRLYWYRQTLGQGPEFLTYFQNEAQLEKSRLLSDRFSAERPKGSFSTLEIQRTEQGDSAMYLCASTRQGAYEQYFGPGTRLTVT.

Notes on this clone: The read finishes 3 residues shy of the CDR3 end, and the germline J gene is used to complete it. V and J are TRBV6-2 or TRBV6-3 and TRBJ2-7; tentative D call: TRBD1 (5 bases). Trimming left V 8 bases short and J 0 bases short, with 11 bases between. There are 13 residues in the CDR3. Germline V gives CDR1 MNHEY, CDR2 SVGEGT. CDR3 DNA (partial): TGTGCCAGCGTTAAGGGGTCCTCCTACGAG. It is translated as CASVKGSSYE. The CDR3 as a whole reads CASVKGSSYEQYF.

On this clone: The read comes to an end 3 residues before the CDR3 does, leaving the germline J gene to fill in the end. The rearrangement joins TRBV29-1 to TRBJ2-7, with 11 bases matching TRBD2. The CDR3 totals 16 residues. V was pared by 6 bases and J by 3 bases, with 13 bases of the junction left unmatched. Germline V gene lookup returns CDR1 SQVTM and CDR2 ANQGSEA. This chain's CDR3 is CSVPYLTSGGRYEQYF. The sequenced CDR3 bases are TGCAGCGTCCCCTACCTCACTAGCGGGGGCCGCTACGAG.

A word on this clone: From the germline J gene comes the end of the CDR3, since the read stops 3 residues before it. J is TRBJ2-7 and V is TRBV5-1, with 8 positions matching TRBD1. The length of the CDR3 is 14 residues. Germline assignment: CDR1 SGHRS and CDR2 YFSETQ. V lost 0 bases and J lost 2; bases outside the gene matches: 1. The CDR3 sequence is CASSLGTGPYEQYF. The sequenced CDR3 bases are TGCGCCAGCAGCTTGGGGACAGGGCCCTACGAG. Looking up the rest from reference TRBV5-1 and TRBJ2-7 gives the full variable domain: KAGVTQTPRYLIKTRGQQVTLSCSPISGHRSVSWYQQTPGQGLQFLFEYFSETQRNKGNFPGRFSGRQFSNSRSEMNVSTLELGDSALYLCASSLGTGPYEQYFGPGTRLTVT.

As for this clone: The read terminates 3 residues before the CDR3 end, so the remaining end is supplied by the germline J gene. The V call is TRBV5-1, the J call TRBJ2-2; TRBD1 might be the D (6 bases). This CDR3 region has 16 residues. Germline CDR1 is SGHRS and CDR2 is YFSETQ. CDR3 DNA, as far as it was read: TGCGCCAGCAGCTTACAGGGCATCGAATTGAATTCACCG. Encoded protein: CASSLQGIELNSP. Given in full, the CDR3 is CASSLQGIELNSPLFF.

To note about this clone: The read halts 3 residues ahead of the CDR3 end, with the missing end drawn from the germline J gene. The chain employs TRBV5-6 and TRBJ1-1; D possibly corresponds to TRBD1 (5 bases). The CDR3 is 13 residues long. In germline, CDR1 is SGHDT, CDR2 YYEEEE. CDR3 residues: CASSLERGETAFF. The sequenced part of the CDR3 DNA is TGTGCCAGCAGCTTGGAGCGGGGGGAGACA.

As to this clone: The missing CDR3 end, 3 residues past where the read stops, is filled in from the germline J gene. V is TRBV7-9 and J is TRBJ1-1; D unclear. This CDR3 has 13 amino acids. The V and J ends lost 4 bases and 1 base respectively, with 7 bases between them. The germline CDR1 and CDR2 sequences are SEHNR and FQNEAQ (reference sequence). CDR3 sequence: CASSSTENTEAFF. The sequenced CDR3 bases are TGTGCCAGCAGCTCCACAGAGAACACTGAA.

In regard to this clone: The read ends 3 residues before the CDR3 terminus; that terminus is restored from the germline J gene. This chain joins TRBV29-1 and TRBJ2-1, with 7 bases lining up with TRBD1. Germline loops: CDR1 SQVTM, CDR2 ANQGSEA. The CDR3 length is 13 residues. V trimming: 7 bases; J trimming: 0 bases; junction bases outside the gene matches: 3. The CDR3 DNA, read in part, is TGCAGCGCGGACAGGAGCTCCTACAATGAG. Encoded protein: CSADRSSYNE. The whole CDR3 protein reads CSADRSSYNEQFF.

Of note for this clone: Read sequence stops 3 residues before the CDR3 end, and the germline J gene provides the missing end. The gene calls are TRBV19 and TRBJ2-7; TRBD1 might be the D (5 bases). CDR3 length equals 13 residues. The V gene lost 10 bases and the J gene lost 0 bases, with 13 bases spanning the gap. Germline values: CDR1 LNHDA, CDR2 SQIVND (reference sequence). The CDR3 loop reads CATQDTLSYEQYF. The sequenced CDR3 bases are TGTGCCACCCAGGACACCCTCTCCTACGAG.

Points on this clone: With the read ending 3 residues before the CDR3 end, the germline J gene is used to fill in that end. The rearrangement uses TRBV18 and TRBJ2-3, with 15 nucleotides matching TRBD2. The CDR3 extends over 16 amino acids. Germline V gives CDR1 KGHSH, CDR2 LQKENI. V dropped 3 bases and J dropped 4; count of bases not matched to a gene: 2. CDR3 DNA, as far as it was read: TGTGCCAGCTCACCCCGGACTAGCGGGGGGGCAGATACG. It codes for CASSPRTSGGADT. The whole CDR3 sequence reads CASSPRTSGGADTQYF.

About this clone itself: The sequenced fragment ends 3 residues before the CDR3 boundary, so the rest is inferred from the germline J gene. The rearrangement joins TRBV10-3 to TRBJ2-2, with 10 nucleotides matching TRBD1. In germline, CDR1 is ENHRY, CDR2 SYGVKD. The V segment lost 6 bases and the J segment 5 bases; nucleotides outside the gene matches: 3. CDR3 length equals 14 residues. CDR3 bases read: TGTGCCATCAGAAGGGACAGGGGAACCGGGGAG. Residues: CAIRRDRGTGE. The whole CDR3 sequence is CAIRRDRGTGELFF.

Comment on this clone: The observed sequence ends 3 residues before the CDR3 terminus, with the missing tail filled in from the germline J gene. The genes are TRBV20-1 and TRBJ2-7; D is unresolved. Germline V gives CDR1 DFQATT, CDR2 SNEGSKA (reference sequence). The germline V and J ends were trimmed by 0 bases and 5 bases, with 8 bases remaining between them. CDR3 length: 12 amino acids. The CDR3 here is CSARDQVHEQYF. The sequenced part of the CDR3 DNA is TGCAGTGCTAGAGATCAGGTCCACGAG.

Notes on this clone: The observed sequence ends 3 residues before the CDR3 terminus, with the missing tail filled in from the germline J gene. The same CDR3 is also encoded by other DNA sequences in this sample. The chain couples TRBV19 to TRBJ1-3, with D perhaps matching TRBD1 (6 bases). V was pared by 3 bases and J by 1 base, with 7 bases between. This CDR3 is built from 14 residues. Germline assignment: CDR1 LNHDA and CDR2 SQIVND (reference sequence). Incomplete CDR3 DNA: TGTGCCAGTAGTATGGGGACATCTGGAAACACC. It encodes CASSMGTSGNT. The whole CDR3 sequence is CASSMGTSGNTIYF.

Regarding this clone: The sequence runs out 3 residues before the end of the CDR3; the remainder is reconstructed from the germline J gene. The rearrangement uses TRBV20-1 and TRBJ2-5, with 9 bases lining up with TRBD1. The V gene end was trimmed by 5 bases and the J gene end by 5 bases; junction bases not matched to a gene: 0. The length of the CDR3 is 11 residues. Germline V lookup: CDR1 DFQATT, CDR2 SNEGSKA (reference sequence). CDR3 sequence reads: CSAGQGETQYF. CDR3 DNA, as far as it was read: TGCAGTGCTGGACAGGGGGAGACC.

As for this clone: The observed sequence ends 3 residues before the CDR3 terminus, with the missing tail filled in from the germline J gene. V gene TRBV2 combines with J gene TRBJ2-1, with TRBD1 matching 8 bases. CDR1 SNHLY and CDR2 FYNNEI come from the germline V gene. This CDR3 contains 13 residues. The junction had 5 bases not matched to a gene; V was cut back by 7 bases and J by 6 bases. The CDR3 loop reads CASTGGNVNEQFF. CDR3 DNA, as far as it was read: TGTGCCAGCACAGGGGGCAACGTCAATGAG.